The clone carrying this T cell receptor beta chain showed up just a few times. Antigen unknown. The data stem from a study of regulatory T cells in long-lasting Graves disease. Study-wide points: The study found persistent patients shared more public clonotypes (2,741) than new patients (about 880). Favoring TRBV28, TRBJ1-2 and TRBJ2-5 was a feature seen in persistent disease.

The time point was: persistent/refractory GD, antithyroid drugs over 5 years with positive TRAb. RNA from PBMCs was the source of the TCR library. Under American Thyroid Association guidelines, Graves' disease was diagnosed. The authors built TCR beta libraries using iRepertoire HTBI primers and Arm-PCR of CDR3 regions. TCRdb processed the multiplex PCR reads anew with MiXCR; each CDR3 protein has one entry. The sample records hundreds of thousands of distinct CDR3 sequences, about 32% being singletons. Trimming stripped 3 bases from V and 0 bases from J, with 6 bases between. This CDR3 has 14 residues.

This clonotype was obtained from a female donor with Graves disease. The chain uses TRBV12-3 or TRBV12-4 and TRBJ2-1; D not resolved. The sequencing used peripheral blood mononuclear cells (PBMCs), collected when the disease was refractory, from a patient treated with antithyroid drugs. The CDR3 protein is CASSFAGSYNEQFF. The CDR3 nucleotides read TGTGCCAGCAGTTTTGCCGGCTCCTACAATGAGCAGTTCTTC.